A single sample is the source of the 30 T cell receptor beta chains below, sequenced in a study of cytomegalovirus exposure and HLA in healthy donors. Amplification used 60 Vbeta primers and 13 Jbeta primers. Generated by immunoSEQ multiplex PCR, the TCRdb table keeps only in-frame clones and is missing some. Of under 200,000 clones in the sample, approximately 79% were seen once. Sequenced: PBMCs. Receptors originate from a man in his forties in good health and CMV-seropositive.

V and J are TRBV7-3 and TRBJ2-1; 8 bases align to TRBD1. This CDR3 is 14 amino acids long. Germline CDR1 and CDR2: SGHTA and FQGTGA. V trimming: 2 bases; J trimming: 7 bases; junction bases outside the gene matches: 4. The CDR3 protein is CASSLRQGANEQFF. CDR3 nucleotide sequence: TGTGCCAGCAGCTTACGGCAGGGGGCGAATGAGCAGTTCTTC.

The sample holds a few counts of this clone. The chain couples TRBV27 to TRBJ2-1, with 7 bases that match TRBD1. J gave up 8 bases and V 5 bases, and 12 bases lay outside the gene matches. The germline V gene encodes CDR1 MNHEY and CDR2 SMNVEV (reference sequence). The CDR3 consists of 15 residues. The CDR3 DNA follows: TGTGCCAGCAGTAAGACAGGGCCCCCCCTCGATGAGCAGTTCTTC. Protein product: CASSKTGPPLDEQFF.

The V call is TRBV19, the J call TRBJ2-1; D gene ambiguous. The V end was cut by 5 bases, the J end by 0 bases, with 14 bases between. The CDR3 covers 16 residues. Germline loops: CDR1 LNHDA, CDR2 SQIVND (reference sequence). This chain's CDR3 is CASSGAGLPSYNEQFF. For the CDR3, the DNA is TGTGCCAGTAGTGGTGCCGGTCTCCCCTCCTACAATGAGCAGTTCTTC.

This chain joins TRBV30 and TRBJ1-2, with TRBD1 matching 8 bases. The CDR3 is made up of 18 amino acids. J was trimmed by 1 base and V by 0 bases; bases with no gene match: 13. CDR1 and CDR2 from the germline V gene are GTSNPN and SVGIG (reference sequence). CDR3 sequence reads: CAWSVQLGRTGSNYGYTF. CDR3 DNA: TGTGCCTGGAGTGTACAACTGGGAAGGACAGGGAGTAACTATGGCTACACCTTC. Combining the CDR3 with reference TRBV30 and TRBJ1-2 gives the whole variable domain SQTIHQWPATLVQPVGSPLSLECTVEGTSNPNLYWYRQAAGRGLQLLFYSVGIGQISSEVPQNLSASRPQDRQFILSSKKLLLSDSGFYLCAWSVQLGRTGSNYGYTFGSGTRLTVV.

The DNA of the CDR3 is TGTGCCATCACTAGCGGTCTCGGATCAGATACGCAGTATTTT. Amino acids: CAITSGLGSDTQYF. This sequence joins TRBV10-3 and TRBJ2-3; 7 nucleotides match TRBD2. This CDR3 spans 14 amino acids. Germline V gene sequence: CDR1 ENHRY, CDR2 SYGVKD. Trimming took 7 bases from V and 4 from J; bases not matched to a gene: 8.

This chain links TRBV7-2 with TRBJ1-1; the D gene is possibly TRBD1 (6 bases). This CDR3 region has 15 residues. Germline V gene data show CDR1 as SGHTA and CDR2 as FQGNSA. V lost 3 bases to trimming and J lost 1 base, with 12 bases between them. CDR3 bases: TGTGCCAGCAGCTTGACAGGACGGGCGAACACTGAAGCTTTCTTT. The encoded protein is CASSLTGRANTEAFF.

This clone has more than one count but fewer than ten. This sequence joins TRBV27 and TRBJ2-1; D is perhaps TRBD1 (6 bases). Germline CDR1 MNHEY, CDR2 SMNVEV (reference sequence). The CDR3 sequence is 14 residues long. V lost 5 bases, J lost 4 bases, and 12 bases lay in between. DNA for the CDR3: TGTGCCAGCAGTATCCGAAGGGGGTACAATGAGCAGTTCTTC. Translation: CASSIRRGYNEQFF.

The chain's CDR3 is CASSLSSGSGGGETQYF. The CDR3 DNA follows: TGTGCCAGCAGCCTATCCTCCGGTAGCGGGGGAGGGGAGACCCAGTACTTC. The chain has TRBV7-2 and TRBJ2-5; 9 nucleotides agree with TRBD2. V was pared by 5 bases and J by 5 bases, with 15 bases of the junction left unmatched. The CDR3 is 17 amino acids. Germline lookup yields CDR1 SGHTA and CDR2 FQGNSA.

The CDR3 spells CASGGLEAYEQYF. CDR3 nucleotide sequence: TGTGCCAGCGGGGGACTAGAGGCCTACGAGCAGTACTTC. The V gene is TRBV9, the J gene TRBJ2-5; 8 nucleotides align to TRBD2. Near its end, the DNA agrees better with TRBJ2-7, so the J call may be wrong. The germline V gene encodes CDR1 SGDLS and CDR2 YYNGEE. The CDR3 runs 13 residues.

The rearrangement uses TRBV7-2 and TRBJ1-5, with a weak D call TRBD1 (6 bases). Germline CDR1 SGHTA, CDR2 FQGNSA. The CDR3 loop spans 16 amino acids. V was cut by 1 base and J by 0 bases, with 10 bases left in between. This CDR3 reads CASSLGGRSSNQPQHF. The CDR3 nucleotides are TGTGCCAGCAGCTTAGGGGGGCGGAGTAGCAATCAGCCCCAGCATTTT.

This sequence joins TRBV19 and TRBJ2-3; 10 bases agree with TRBD2. The J segment lost 9 bases and the V segment lost 4 bases, leaving 10 bases of the junction unmatched. Germline V gene lookup returns CDR1 LNHDA and CDR2 SQIVND (reference sequence). The CDR3 covers 15 residues. The CDR3 spells CASSTGGSGGRTQYF. The CDR3 DNA reads TGTGCCAGTAGTACCGGTGGTAGCGGGGGGCGAACGCAGTATTTT.

The V and J genes are TRBV7-9 and TRBJ1-1, with unresolved D. The CDR3 is 14 residues long. The V end was cut by 2 bases, the J end by 1 base, with 8 bases between. CDR1 SEHNR and CDR2 FQNEAQ come from the germline V gene (reference sequence). CDR3 loop: CASSLTRENTEAFF. Written as DNA, the CDR3 is TGTGCCAGCAGCTTAACGCGGGAGAACACTGAAGCTTTCTTT. The entire variable domain, with the rest obtained from reference TRBV7-9 and TRBJ1-1, is as follows: DTGVSQNPRHKITKRGQNVTFRCDPISEHNRLYWYRQTLGQGPEFLTYFQNEAQLEKSRLLSDRFSAERPKGSFSTLEIQRTEQGDSAMYLCASSLTRENTEAFFGQGTRLTVV.

In this sample, this clone turned up once. The chain carries TRBV28 and TRBJ2-7; D is possibly TRBD2 (5 bases). The CDR3 runs to 17 residues. Trimming took off 8 bases at V and 2 bases at J, with 25 bases between the two ends. Germline V CDR1 and CDR2: MDHEN, SYDVKM. CDR3 region: CASGYISLAGGAYEQYF. As DNA, the CDR3 is TGTGCCAGCGGCTATATAAGTTTGGCGGGCGGCGCCTACGAGCAGTACTTC.

The chain couples TRBV14 to TRBJ1-2; possibly TRBD1 for D (6 bases). V was pared by 3 bases and J by 4 bases, with 9 bases between. Germline-derived CDR1 and CDR2 are SGHDN and FVKESK. This CDR3 is 13 amino acids long. CDR3 protein: CASSQAGVYGYTF. The DNA of the CDR3 is TGTGCCAGCAGCCAGGCAGGGGTCTATGGCTACACCTTC. The entire variable domain, with the rest obtained from reference TRBV14 and TRBJ1-2, is as follows: EAGVTQFPSHSVIEKGQTVTLRCDPISGHDNLYWYRRVMGKEIKFLLHFVKESKQDESGMPNNRFLAERTGGTYSTLKVQPAELEDSGVYFCASSQAGVYGYTFGSGTRLTVV.

V and J are TRBV27 and TRBJ1-2; unclear D gene. From germline, CDR1 is MNHEY and CDR2 SMNVEV (reference sequence). This CDR3 region has 16 residues. Trimming shortened V by 5 bases and J by 2 bases, and 18 bases separated the two germline ends. The CDR3 DNA reads TGTGCCAGCAGTCCCGTCTTAGGCCGCGGGAACTATGGCTACACCTTC. Translation: CASSPVLGRGNYGYTF.

About this clone: The junction departs from germline at one end; a sequencing error may be responsible. J is TRBJ2-3 and V is TRBV29-1; D is ambiguous. In germline, CDR1 is SQVTM, CDR2 ANQGSEA. The CDR3 runs to 12 residues. The CDR3 reads CSVVGGPDRQYF. The CDR3 DNA follows: TGCAGCGTTGTAGGTGGGCCTGATAGGCAGTATTTT.

V is TRBV7-3 and J is TRBJ2-7, with 11 positions matching TRBD1. The length of the CDR3 is 15 residues. J gave up 3 bases and V 3 bases, and 4 bases lay outside the gene matches. Germline CDR1 and CDR2: SGHTA and FQGTGA. The CDR3 protein is CASSFAGTGGYEQYF. The CDR3 coding sequence is TGTGCCAGCAGCTTCGCCGGGACAGGGGGCTACGAGCAGTACTTC.

The chain is built from TRBV5-1 and TRBJ1-4; maybe TRBD1 (6 bases). This CDR3 spans 14 amino acids. In germline, CDR1 is SGHRS, CDR2 YFSETQ. V was clipped by 0 bases and J by 5 bases, with 8 bases between them. The CDR3, as DNA: TGCGCCAGCAGCTTGGGAGGACAGAATGAAAAACTGTTTTTT. This sequence encodes CASSLGGQNEKLFF.

This clone was seen more than once but under ten times. This chain uses TRBV7-6 with TRBJ2-7; 8 nucleotides align to TRBD2. Unmatched junction bases numbered 11, after V lost 5 bases and J lost 5 bases. The CDR3 is 15 amino acids. Per the germline V gene, CDR1 is SGHVS and CDR2 is FNYEAQ. This CDR3 is CASSPPGTRTNEQYF. The CDR3 coding sequence is TGTGCCAGCAGCCCGCCCGGGACTAGGACGAACGAGCAGTACTTC.

The rearrangement links TRBV18 to TRBJ2-7; no definite D call. There are 16 residues in the CDR3. Germline V gene sequence: CDR1 KGHSH, CDR2 LQKENI. Trimming cost V 0 bases and J 2 bases, with 14 bases left between them. In DNA, the CDR3 is TGTGCCAGCTCACCACCGCGCGGCGGTCTTACCTACGAGCAGTACTTC. The encoded protein is CASSPPRGGLTYEQYF.

In this sample, this clone turned up once. The V call is TRBV19, the J call TRBJ2-1; a possible D gene is TRBD1 (6 bases). V lost 3 bases and J lost 6, with 15 bases in between. The CDR3 runs 15 residues. In germline, CDR1 is LNHDA, CDR2 SQIVND (reference sequence). As DNA, the CDR3 is TGTGCCAGTAGTATTATATTAGACAGGACCAATGAGCAGTTCTTC. Protein: CASSIILDRTNEQFF.

The J gene is TRBJ2-3, the V gene TRBV30; TRBD1 agrees at 10 bases. The CDR3 contains 16 residues. The ends lost 4 bases at V and 0 bases at J; junction bases unmatched: 7. Germline V gene sequence: CDR1 GTSNPN, CDR2 SVGIG (reference sequence). The CDR3 loop is CAWNPRTGGSTDTQYF. The DNA for the CDR3 is TGTGCCTGGAACCCCAGGACAGGGGGTAGCACAGATACGCAGTATTTT.

This chain links TRBV29-1 with TRBJ1-2; no clear D. This CDR3 comprises 11 residues. V shed 5 bases and J shed 6 bases, with 10 bases lying between them. Germline V gene data show CDR1 as SQVTM and CDR2 as ANQGSEA. CDR3 protein: CSVYGPNGYTF. The CDR3 region has the DNA TGCAGCGTTTATGGCCCCAATGGCTACACCTTC. Drawing the rest from reference TRBV29-1 and TRBJ1-2, the complete variable domain is SAVISQKPSRDICQRGTSLTIQCQVDSQVTMMFWYRQQPGQSLTLIATANQGSEATYESGFVIDKFPISRPNLTFSTLTVSNMSPEDSSIYLCSVYGPNGYTFGSGTRLTVV.

The CDR3, as DNA: TGTGCCAGCACCGGACAGGGCTCCTACGAGCAGTACTTC. It codes for CASTGQGSYEQYF. This chain connects TRBV28 to TRBJ2-7, with 8 bases aligning to TRBD1. Germline V gene sequence: CDR1 MDHEN, CDR2 SYDVKM. The CDR3 is 13 amino acids. The junction had 2 bases not matched to a gene; V was cut back by 7 bases and J by 0 bases.

The CDR3 reads CASSVERGGPEQFF. DNA for the CDR3: TGTGCCAGCAGCGTAGAACGGGGGGGCCCTGAGCAGTTCTTC. The rearrangement uses TRBV9 and TRBJ2-1; 8 positions match TRBD2. V lost 0 bases, J lost 9 bases, and 5 bases stayed unmatched. CDR1 SGDLS and CDR2 YYNGEE come from the germline V gene. This CDR3 has 14 residues.

The chain recombines TRBV10-2 with TRBJ2-3; D ambiguous. Looked up from germline, CDR1 is WSHSY and CDR2 is SAAADI. V was shortened by 8 bases and J by 0 bases, with 9 bases between the two germline ends. The CDR3 runs 13 residues. CDR3 protein: CASATRSTDTQYF. Written as DNA, the CDR3 is TGCGCCAGCGCTACGCGTAGCACAGATACGCAGTATTTT.

The chain is built from TRBV2 and TRBJ1-2; the D is unclear. The CDR3 covers 13 residues. The V gene lost 5 bases and the J gene lost 4 bases, with 11 bases spanning the gap. CDR1 and CDR2 from the germline V gene are SNHLY and FYNNEI. Here the CDR3 DNA reads TGTGCCAGCAGTCTACAGCCTCCCTATGGCTACACCTTC. This sequence encodes CASSLQPPYGYTF.

J is TRBJ1-1 and V is TRBV7-9; 9 bases fit TRBD1. From germline, CDR1 is SEHNR and CDR2 FQNEAQ (reference sequence). The CDR3 spans 14 residues. The junction had 10 bases not matched to a gene; V was cut back by 10 bases and J by 4 bases. The CDR3, as DNA: TGTGCCACAAGTACAGGGGGCAAGGTCACTGAAGCTTTCTTT. Translated: CATSTGGKVTEAFF.

This sequence joins TRBV27 and TRBJ1-6; TRBD1 might be the D (5 bases). This CDR3 region has 15 residues. V was trimmed by 4 bases and J by 11 bases, leaving 18 bases between them. The V gene's germline CDR1 is MNHEY and CDR2 SMNVEV (reference sequence). DNA for the CDR3: TGTGCCAGCAGTTCCCGCAGTTCGGGGGAGGCACCCCTCCACTTT. This gives the protein CASSSRSSGEAPLHF.

The table lists this clone with a count of one. This chain connects TRBV7-2 to TRBJ2-1; D is undetermined. The germline V gene encodes CDR1 SGHTA and CDR2 FQGNSA. The germline V and J ends were trimmed by 1 base and 5 bases, with 9 bases remaining between them. This CDR3 has 14 amino acids. DNA for the CDR3: TGTGCCAGCAGCTTAGGCAGGTCAGACAATGAGCAGTTCTTC. Translated: CASSLGRSDNEQFF.